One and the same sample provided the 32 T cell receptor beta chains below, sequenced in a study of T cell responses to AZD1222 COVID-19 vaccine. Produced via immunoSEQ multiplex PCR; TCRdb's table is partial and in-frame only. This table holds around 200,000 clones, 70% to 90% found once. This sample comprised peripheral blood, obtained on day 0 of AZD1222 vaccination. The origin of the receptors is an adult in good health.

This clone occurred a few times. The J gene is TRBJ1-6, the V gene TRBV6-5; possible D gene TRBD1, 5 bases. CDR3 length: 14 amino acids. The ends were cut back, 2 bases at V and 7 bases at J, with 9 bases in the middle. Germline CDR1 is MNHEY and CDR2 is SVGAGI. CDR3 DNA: TGTGCCAGCAGTTACCGGCAGGGAAATTCACCCCTCCACTTT. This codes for CASSYRQGNSPLHF.

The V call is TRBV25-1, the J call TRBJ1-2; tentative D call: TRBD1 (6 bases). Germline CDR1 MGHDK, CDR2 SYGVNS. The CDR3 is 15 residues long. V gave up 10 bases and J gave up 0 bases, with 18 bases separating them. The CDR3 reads CATTDTGHSNYGYTF. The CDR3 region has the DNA TGTGCCACCACGGACACAGGGCACTCTAACTATGGCTACACCTTC.

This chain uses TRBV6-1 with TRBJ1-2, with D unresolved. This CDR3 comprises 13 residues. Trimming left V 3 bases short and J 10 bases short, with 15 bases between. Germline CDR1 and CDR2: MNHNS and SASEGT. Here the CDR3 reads CASSDNSLKDYTF. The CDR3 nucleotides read TGTGCCAGCAGTGACAACAGCCTGAAGGACTACACCTTC.

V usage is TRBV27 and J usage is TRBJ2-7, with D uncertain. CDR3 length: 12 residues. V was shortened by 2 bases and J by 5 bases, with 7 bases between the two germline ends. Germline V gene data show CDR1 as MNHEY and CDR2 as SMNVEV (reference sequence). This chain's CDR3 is CASSLVGNEQYF. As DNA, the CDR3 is TGTGCCAGCAGTTTAGTAGGGAACGAGCAGTACTTC.

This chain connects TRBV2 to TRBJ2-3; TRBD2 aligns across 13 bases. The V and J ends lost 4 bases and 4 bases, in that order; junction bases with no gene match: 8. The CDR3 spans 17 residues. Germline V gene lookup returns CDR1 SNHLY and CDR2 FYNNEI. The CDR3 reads CASSGTLLAGGPDTQYF. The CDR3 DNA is TGTGCCAGCAGTGGAACCTTACTAGCGGGGGGGCCAGATACGCAGTATTTT.

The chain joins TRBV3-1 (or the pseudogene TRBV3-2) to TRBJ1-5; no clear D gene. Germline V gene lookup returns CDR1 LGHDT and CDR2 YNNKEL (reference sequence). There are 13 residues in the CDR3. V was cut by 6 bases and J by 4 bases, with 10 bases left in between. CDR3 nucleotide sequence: TGTGCCAGCAGTCCCAATGGGAATCAGCCCCAGCATTTT. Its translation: CASSPNGNQPQHF.

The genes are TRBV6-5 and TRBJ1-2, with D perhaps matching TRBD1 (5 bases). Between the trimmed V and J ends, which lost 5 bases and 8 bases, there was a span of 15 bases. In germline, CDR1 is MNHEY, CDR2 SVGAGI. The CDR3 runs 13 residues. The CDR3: CASSRKPGYGYTF. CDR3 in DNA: TGTGCCAGCAGTCGAAAGCCAGGGTACGGCTACACCTTC.

The CDR3 sequence is CASSLDSTGGQYF. The CDR3, as DNA: TGTGCCAGCAGCTTAGATTCGACTGGTGGCCAGTACTTC. The chain uses TRBV11-2 and TRBJ2-5; D not resolved. The V and J ends lost 0 bases and 10 bases respectively, with 12 bases between them. The V gene's germline CDR1 is SGHAT and CDR2 FQNNGV. The CDR3 length is 13 residues. The whole variable domain, filled in from reference TRBV11-2 and TRBJ2-5, reads EAGVAQSPRYKIIEKRQSVAFWCNPISGHATLYWYQQILGQGPKLLIQFQNNGVVDDSQLPKDRFSAERLKGVDSTLKIQPAKLEDSAVYLCASSLDSTGGQYFGPGTRLLVL.

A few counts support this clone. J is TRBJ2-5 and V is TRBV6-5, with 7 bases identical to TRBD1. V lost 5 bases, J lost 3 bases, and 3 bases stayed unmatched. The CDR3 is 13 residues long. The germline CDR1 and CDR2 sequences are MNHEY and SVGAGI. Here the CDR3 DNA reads TGTGCCAGCAGTACTGGACAGGAAGAGACCCAGTACTTC. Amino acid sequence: CASSTGQEETQYF.

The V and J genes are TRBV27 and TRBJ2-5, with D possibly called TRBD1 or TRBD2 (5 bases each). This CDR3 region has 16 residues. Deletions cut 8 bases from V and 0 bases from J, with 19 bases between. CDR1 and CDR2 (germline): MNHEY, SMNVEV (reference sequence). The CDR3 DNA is TGTGCCAGCGGCAGAGTCGGGACGGACAACCAAGAGACCCAGTACTTC. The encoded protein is CASGRVGTDNQETQYF.

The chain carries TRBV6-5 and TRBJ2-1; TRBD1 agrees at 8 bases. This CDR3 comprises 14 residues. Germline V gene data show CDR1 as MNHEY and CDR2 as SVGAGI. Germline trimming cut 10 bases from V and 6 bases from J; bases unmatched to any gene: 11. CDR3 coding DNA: TGTGCCATCGACAGGGGACGAGGGGTCAATGAGCAGTTCTTC. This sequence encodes CAIDRGRGVNEQFF.

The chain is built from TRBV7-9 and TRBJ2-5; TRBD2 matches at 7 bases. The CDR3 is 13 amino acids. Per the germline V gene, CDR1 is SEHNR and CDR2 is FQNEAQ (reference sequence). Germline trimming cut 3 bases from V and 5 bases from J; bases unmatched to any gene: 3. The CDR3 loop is CASSLTSKETQYF. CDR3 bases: TGTGCCAGCAGCTTGACTAGCAAGGAGACCCAGTACTTC.

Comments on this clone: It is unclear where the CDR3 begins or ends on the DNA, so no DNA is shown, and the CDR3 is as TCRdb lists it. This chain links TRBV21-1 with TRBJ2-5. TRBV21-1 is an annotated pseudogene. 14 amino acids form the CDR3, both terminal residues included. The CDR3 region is CASSKEVGRGTQYF.

The CDR3: CASSQARGMPQYF. The DNA for the CDR3 is TGCGCCAGCAGCCAAGCTAGAGGGATGCCGCAGTATTTT. The genes are TRBV4-3 and TRBJ2-3, with D possibly matching TRBD2 (5 bases). There are 13 residues in the CDR3. Trimming left V 1 base short and J 10 bases short, with 12 bases between. Germline CDR1 and CDR2: LGHNA and YSLEER.

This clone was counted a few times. Here the CDR3 reads CAWDHGGTVNTEAFF. As DNA, the CDR3 is TGTGCCTGGGATCACGGTGGGACTGTGAACACTGAAGCTTTCTTT. The chain has TRBV30 and TRBJ1-1, with a tentative D call TRBD1 (5 bases). The CDR3 totals 15 residues. Trimming cost V 5 bases and J 0 bases, with 16 bases left between them. Germline CDR1 and CDR2: GTSNPN and SVGIG (reference sequence). The full variable domain, with the rest looked up from reference TRBV30 and TRBJ1-1, is SQTIHQWPATLVQPVGSPLSLECTVEGTSNPNLYWYRQAAGRGLQLLFYSVGIGQISSEVPQNLSASRPQDRQFILSSKKLLLSDSGFYLCAWDHGGTVNTEAFFGQGTRLTVV.

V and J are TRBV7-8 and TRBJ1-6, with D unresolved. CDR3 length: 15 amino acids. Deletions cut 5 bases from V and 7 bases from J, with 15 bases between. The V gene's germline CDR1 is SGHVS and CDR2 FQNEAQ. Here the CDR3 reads CASSPRAGPNSPLHF. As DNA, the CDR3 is TGTGCCAGCAGCCCCCGGGCCGGTCCAAATTCACCCCTCCACTTT.

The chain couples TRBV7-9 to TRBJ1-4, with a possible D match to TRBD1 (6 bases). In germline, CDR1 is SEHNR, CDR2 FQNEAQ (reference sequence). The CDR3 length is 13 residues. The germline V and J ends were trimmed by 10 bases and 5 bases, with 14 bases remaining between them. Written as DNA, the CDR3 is TGTGCCACCAAACCCGGGACAAATGAAAAACTGTTTTTT. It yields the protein CATKPGTNEKLFF.

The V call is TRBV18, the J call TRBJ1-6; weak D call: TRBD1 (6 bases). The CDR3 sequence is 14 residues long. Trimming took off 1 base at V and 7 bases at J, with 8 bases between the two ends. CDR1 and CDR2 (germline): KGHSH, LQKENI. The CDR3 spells CASSPLGTNSPLHF. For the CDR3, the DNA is TGTGCCAGCTCACCACTAGGGACAAATTCACCCCTCCACTTT.

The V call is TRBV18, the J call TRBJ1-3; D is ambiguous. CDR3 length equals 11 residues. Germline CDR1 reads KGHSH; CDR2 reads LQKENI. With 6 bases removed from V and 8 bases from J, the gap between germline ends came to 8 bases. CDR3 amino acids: CASSPGDTIYF. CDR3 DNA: TGTGCCAGCTCCCCCGGGGACACCATATATTTT. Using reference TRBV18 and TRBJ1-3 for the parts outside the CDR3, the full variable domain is NAGVMQNPRHLVRRRGQEARLRCSPMKGHSHVYWYRQLPEEGLKFMVYLQKENIIDESGMPKERFSAEFPKEGPSILRIQQVVRGDSAAYFCASSPGDTIYFGEGSWLTVV.

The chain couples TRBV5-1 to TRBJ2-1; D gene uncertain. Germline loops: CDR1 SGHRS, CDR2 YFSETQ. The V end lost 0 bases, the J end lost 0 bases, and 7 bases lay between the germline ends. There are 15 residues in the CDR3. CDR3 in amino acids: CASSLAVSSYNEQFF. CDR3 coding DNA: TGCGCCAGCAGCTTGGCGGTCAGCTCCTACAATGAGCAGTTCTTC.

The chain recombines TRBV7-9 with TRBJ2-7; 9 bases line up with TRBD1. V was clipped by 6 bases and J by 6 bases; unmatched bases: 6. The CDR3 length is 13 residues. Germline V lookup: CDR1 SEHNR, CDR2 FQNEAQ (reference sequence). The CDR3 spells CASRTGGSGEQYF. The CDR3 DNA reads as TGTGCCAGCAGAACAGGGGGCTCGGGCGAGCAGTACTTC.

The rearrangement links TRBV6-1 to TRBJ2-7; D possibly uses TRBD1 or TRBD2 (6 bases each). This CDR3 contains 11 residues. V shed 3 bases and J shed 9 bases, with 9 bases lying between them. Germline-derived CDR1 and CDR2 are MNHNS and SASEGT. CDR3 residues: CASSDRGGQYF. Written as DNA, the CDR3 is TGTGCCAGCAGTGACAGGGGAGGGCAGTACTTC.

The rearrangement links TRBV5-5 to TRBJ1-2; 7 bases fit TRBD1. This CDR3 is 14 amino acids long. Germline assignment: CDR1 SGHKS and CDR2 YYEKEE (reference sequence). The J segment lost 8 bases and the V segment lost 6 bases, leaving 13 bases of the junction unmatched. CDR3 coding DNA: TGTGCCAGCAACTACTTAGACAGGGAGAGGGGCTACACCTTC. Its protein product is CASNYLDRERGYTF.

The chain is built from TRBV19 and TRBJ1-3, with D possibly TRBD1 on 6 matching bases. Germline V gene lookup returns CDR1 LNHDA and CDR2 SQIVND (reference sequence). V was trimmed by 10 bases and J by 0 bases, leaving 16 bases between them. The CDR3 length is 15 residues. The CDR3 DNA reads TGTGCCACTACACCCGACAGGTACTCTGGAAACACCATATATTTT. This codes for CATTPDRYSGNTIYF.

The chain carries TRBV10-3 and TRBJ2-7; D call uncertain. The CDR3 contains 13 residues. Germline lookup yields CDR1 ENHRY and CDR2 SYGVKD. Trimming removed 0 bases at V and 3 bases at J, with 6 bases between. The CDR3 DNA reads TGTGCCATCAGTGAGTCGATTGGCTACGAGCAGTACTTC. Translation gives CAISESIGYEQYF.

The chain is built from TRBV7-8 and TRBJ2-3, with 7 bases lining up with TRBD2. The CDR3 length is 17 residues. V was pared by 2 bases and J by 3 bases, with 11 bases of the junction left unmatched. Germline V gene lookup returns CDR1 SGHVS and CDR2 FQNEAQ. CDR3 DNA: TGTGCCAGCAGCTTAAGCTTTACGGGGGGTCGTACAGATACGCAGTATTTT. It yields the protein CASSLSFTGGRTDTQYF.

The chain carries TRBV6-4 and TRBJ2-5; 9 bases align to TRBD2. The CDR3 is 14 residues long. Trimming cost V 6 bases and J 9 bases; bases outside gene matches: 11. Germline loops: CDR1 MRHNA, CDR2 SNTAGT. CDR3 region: CASRIEASGEPQYF. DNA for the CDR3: TGTGCCAGCAGGATAGAGGCTAGCGGGGAGCCCCAGTACTTC.

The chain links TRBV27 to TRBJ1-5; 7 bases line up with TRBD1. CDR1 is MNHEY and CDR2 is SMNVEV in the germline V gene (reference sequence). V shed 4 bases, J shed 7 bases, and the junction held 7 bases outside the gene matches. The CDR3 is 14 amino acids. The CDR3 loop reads CASSSGQVGQPQHF. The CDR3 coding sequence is TGTGCCAGCAGTTCCGGACAGGTCGGGCAGCCCCAGCATTTT.

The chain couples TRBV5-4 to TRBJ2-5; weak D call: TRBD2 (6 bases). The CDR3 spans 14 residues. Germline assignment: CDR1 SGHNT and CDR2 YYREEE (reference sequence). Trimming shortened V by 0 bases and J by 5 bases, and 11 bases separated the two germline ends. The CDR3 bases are TGTGCCAGCAGCTTGGAAGGTGGAGGGGAGACCCAGTACTTC. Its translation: CASSLEGGGETQYF.

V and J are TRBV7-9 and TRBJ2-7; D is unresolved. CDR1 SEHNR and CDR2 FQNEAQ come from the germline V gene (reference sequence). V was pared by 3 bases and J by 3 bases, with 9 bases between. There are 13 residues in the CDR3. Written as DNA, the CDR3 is TGTGCCAGCAGCTTCGAAGGTAACTACGAGCAGTACTTC. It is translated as CASSFEGNYEQYF.

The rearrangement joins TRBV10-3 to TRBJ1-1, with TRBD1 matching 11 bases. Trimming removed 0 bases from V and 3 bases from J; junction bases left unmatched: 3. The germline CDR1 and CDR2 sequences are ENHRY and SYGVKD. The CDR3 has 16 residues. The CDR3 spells CAISESPGQGDTEAFF. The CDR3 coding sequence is TGTGCCATCAGTGAGTCCCCGGGACAGGGGGACACTGAAGCTTTCTTT.

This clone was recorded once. The CDR3: CASSENYQETQYF. DNA for the CDR3: TGTGCCAGCAGTGAGAACTACCAAGAGACCCAGTACTTC. The V call is TRBV6-1, the J call TRBJ2-5; D gene uncertain. Trimming left V 3 bases short and J 0 bases short, with 5 bases between. The CDR3 sequence is 13 residues long. Looked up from germline, CDR1 is MNHNS and CDR2 is SASEGT.